This T cell receptor beta chain came from a study of CD8 T cells in Susac syndrome (dated by TCRdb to between 2018 and 2021). At the level of the whole study: Of the Susac syndrome patients who were sequenced, five or six had clinically active disease and roughly 8 were in clinical remission. At blood withdrawal, Susac syndrome patients were either therapy-naive, taking corticosteroids (in some cases with IVIg as well), or taking IVIg alone. Whether CD8+ T cell activation and differentiation in Susac syndrome was antigen driven was tested using repertoire sequencing. What the research found in general, with its limitations: No clonal expansion was detected in the CD4+ T cell repertoire of Susac syndrome patients. The number of individuals in the TCR sequencing and HLA analysis was recognized as being relatively small.

On this clonotype itself: The antigen this receptor binds is unknown. No much larger clonotype is one base removed from it; base qualities were not supplied.

Peripheral blood CD8+ and CD4+ T cells from healthy donors, Susac syndrome patients and multiple sclerosis patients were profiled by high-throughput TCR beta sequencing. The Susac syndrome patients fulfilled recently defined diagnostic criteria for definite or probable disease. CD8+ TEMRA cells were enriched by FACS, while bulk CD8+ and CD4+ T cells were purified by magnetic negative isolation. Blood was collected in EDTA tubes and processed within 24 hours, with PBMCs isolated through density gradient centrifugation. PBMCs destined for TCR sequencing were cryopreserved in liquid nitrogen and later thawed in a 37 °C water bath. A purity of at least 90% was achieved for sorted or isolated CD4+, CD8+ and CD8+ TEMRA cells. RNA was extracted using the RNeasy kit, and roughly 0.5 to 1 microgram was reverse transcribed with random hexamers. TCR beta CDR3 regions were amplified with the immunoSEQ multiplex PCR assay covering 54 Vbeta and 13 Jbeta segments. PCR amplification bias was corrected using a synthetic template baseline for primer optimization and computational correction. As for the original processing: Reads were assigned to V, D and J genes according to IMGT and analyzed in immunoSEQ Analyzer, with only productive sequences retained. Clonality was computed as one minus Shannon entropy normalized by log2 of the number of productive unique sequences. Public and private clones were assessed among the 100 most prevalent clones of each patient and control. Clones were defined as Susac-specific when absent from the healthy and MS cohorts, from 1,000 to 1,100 published viral clones and from other ImmuneACCESS disease sequences. Using fastp trimming at Q25 and MiXCR clonotype assembly, TCRdb reanalyzed the public sequencing data and kept in-frame beta chains. All rows with the same CDR3 protein become a single entry with the most common DNA and genes. These V and J calls originate from TCRdb's pipeline instead of the authors' own analysis. For this sample there are some 200,000 distinct CDR3 sequences; almost 96% appear just once. The biggest ten clones account for more than 0.08% of the sample.

Counted from cysteine to phenylalanine, this CDR3 has 15 amino acids. The sequence is cut down to CDR3 DNA, 45 bases in frame from base 1. Taken from the germline V gene, the CDR1 and CDR2 loops are MDHEN and SYDVKM. Trimming costs V 5 bases and J 2 bases, and their ends lie 13 bases apart. Sequenced material: CD4+ T cells from PBMCs. The receptor comes from a human donor with Susac syndrome. The sequence joins TRBV28 to TRBJ2-1; the D gene is tentatively TRBD1 or TRBD2, each matching 5 bases. The CDR3 loop reads CASSPRDRPYNEQFF. The DNA is as follows: TGTGCCAGCAGTCCCCGGGACCGACCCTACAATGAGCAGTTCTTC.